This entry describes one T cell receptor (beta chain). Its matching antigen is unknown. This record comes from a study of T cell responses to AZD1222 COVID-19 vaccine. Repertoires were generated with immunoSEQ multiplex PCR, while TCRdb's copy carries only in-frame clones and drops some. The data hold 150,000 or so clones, with 86% observed a single time. CDR3 length: 16 residues. Germline assignment: CDR1 KGHSH and CDR2 LQKENI. J lost 2 bases, V lost 3 bases, and 7 bases had no gene match. Overall study findings and caveats: Just a handful of AZD1222 recipients tested seropositive at baseline. Unmutated variant regions are reportedly targeted by nearly half of spike-specific TCRs.

The chain recombines TRBV18 with TRBJ2-4; TRBD2 agrees at 7 bases. The sequence derives from an adult in good health. Specimen: peripheral blood, collected on day 0 of MenACWY control vaccination. The CDR3 DNA is TGTGCCAGCTCACCGCTGGGGGGGACCACCAAAAACATTCAGTACTTC. It specifies CASSPLGGTTKNIQYF.